The 27 T cell receptor beta chains in this list originate from one sample, sequenced in a study of regulatory T cells in long-lasting Graves disease. TCR beta libraries were built with iRepertoire HTBI primers and Arm-PCR of CDR3 regions. TCRdb called the multiplex PCR reads again in MiXCR, with one record for every CDR3 protein. Seen here are some 460,000 distinct CDR3 sequences, about a sixth observed once, and the top ten hold more than 10%. As to time point: newly diagnosed GD, antithyroid drugs for less than 3 months. With RNA extracted from PBMCs as input, the TCR library was made. In addition, the sample was reused for a study of T cells in Graves' hyperthyroidism and ophthalmopathy.

The material sequenced was peripheral blood mononuclear cells (PBMCs), taken at new diagnosis, from a patient treated with antithyroid drugs. The source of these receptors is a man between 35 and 55 years old with Graves disease.

The chain has TRBV10-3 and TRBJ2-1; D gene ambiguous. Between the trimmed V and J ends, which lost 2 bases and 9 bases, there was a span of 5 bases. Germline assignment: CDR1 ENHRY and CDR2 SYGVKD. The CDR3 covers 11 residues. This CDR3 is CAISENSEQFF. The CDR3 DNA reads TGTGCCATCAGTGAGAATAGTGAGCAGTTCTTC.

Ten or more counts support this clonotype. The genes are TRBV5-1 and TRBJ2-7; 7 bases are a match to TRBD1. CDR3 length: 15 residues. After removal of 0 bases from V and 2 bases from J, the junction contained 5 bases not matched to a gene. Germline V CDR1 and CDR2: SGHRS, YFSETQ. In DNA, the CDR3 is TGCGCCAGCAGCTTGGATGGGCAGGGGGCCTACGAGCAGTACTTC. It is translated as CASSLDGQGAYEQYF.

The chain carries TRBV28 and TRBJ2-2; 7 bases line up with TRBD2. The J segment lost 2 bases and the V segment lost 5 bases, leaving 5 bases of the junction unmatched. The CDR3 is 15 residues long. Per the germline V gene, CDR1 is MDHEN and CDR2 is SYDVKM. The CDR3 nucleotides are TGTGCCAGCAGTAAACTAGCGAGAAACACCGGGGAGCTGTTTTTT. It codes for CASSKLARNTGELFF.

The table lists this clonotype with many counts. J is TRBJ2-7 and V is TRBV7-9; D gene ambiguous. The CDR3 sequence is 13 residues long. Germline V lookup: CDR1 SEHNR, CDR2 FQNEAQ (reference sequence). With 8 bases removed from V and 1 base from J, the gap between germline ends came to 12 bases. The CDR3, as DNA: TGTGCCAGCGAAGACGCATCATCCTACGAGCAGTACTTC. Amino acid sequence: CASEDASSYEQYF.

This clonotype has a handful of counts. J is TRBJ2-4 and V is TRBV20-1, with 10 bases identical to TRBD1. Germline V gene sequence: CDR1 DFQATT, CDR2 SNEGSKA (reference sequence). The CDR3 is made up of 14 amino acids. J gave up 8 bases and V 1 base, and 5 bases lay outside the gene matches. DNA of the CDR3: TGCAGTGCTAGAGTAAGGGACAGGGGAGACATTCAGTACTTC. Amino acid sequence: CSARVRDRGDIQYF.

This clonotype was seen a handful of times. V and J are TRBV27 and TRBJ2-6, with D uncertain. V lost 3 bases, J lost 0 bases, and 12 bases lay in between. Germline CDR1 is MNHEY and CDR2 is SMNVEV (reference sequence). The CDR3 length is 17 residues. This chain's CDR3 is CASSFLGRSSGANVLTF. The CDR3 region has the DNA TGTGCCAGCAGTTTCCTTGGACGGAGCTCTGGGGCCAACGTCCTGACTTTC.

This clonotype was observed at least ten times. J is TRBJ2-7 and V is TRBV20-1; TRBD2 matches at 7 bases. After removal of 0 bases from V and 3 bases from J, the junction contained 8 bases not matched to a gene. Germline CDR1 reads DFQATT; CDR2 reads SNEGSKA (reference sequence). This CDR3 has 15 amino acids. The CDR3 loop is CSARDLAEGIYEQYF. Written as DNA, the CDR3 is TGCAGTGCTAGAGACCTAGCGGAGGGAATCTACGAGCAGTACTTC.

This clonotype was seen many times. This rearrangement joins TRBV7-8 to TRBJ2-5; D gene unclear. Looked up from germline, CDR1 is SGHVS and CDR2 is FQNEAQ. The ends were cut back, 1 base at V and 0 bases at J, with 3 bases in the middle. CDR3 length: 13 amino acids. The CDR3 nucleotides read TGTGCCAGCAGCTTAGGCTACCAAGAGACCCAGTACTTC. The encoded protein is CASSLGYQETQYF.

In this sample, this clonotype turned up many times. The chain employs TRBV30 and TRBJ2-1, with TRBD2 identical over 12 bases. V lost 3 bases, J lost 9 bases, and 12 bases stayed unmatched. Per germline, CDR1 GTSNPN and CDR2 SVGIG (reference sequence). The CDR3 is made up of 16 amino acids. The CDR3 bases are TGTGCCTGGAGGTCTAGCGGGAGGGCCATTTCGGGTGAGCAGTTCTTC. This gives the protein CAWRSSGRAISGEQFF.

A note on this clonotype: At one of its ends the junction is not consistent with the germline gene, which may arise from a read error. V is TRBV28 and J is TRBJ2-4; 7 bases map to TRBD1. CDR1 MDHEN and CDR2 SYDVKM come from the germline V gene. The CDR3 sequence is 14 residues long. CDR3 in amino acids: CASRLTQQGNIQYF. Here the CDR3 DNA reads TGCGCCAGCAGATTAACGCAACAGGGGAACATTCAGTACTTC.

This clonotype was picked up many times. V and J are TRBV28 and TRBJ2-7, with 9 bases matching TRBD1. The CDR3 spans 15 residues. V shed 1 base and J 6 bases; nucleotides not matched to a gene: 7. The germline gives CDR1 MDHEN, CDR2 SYDVKM. The CDR3 DNA sequence: TGTGCCAGCAGTTTATTGGGCGGACAGGGGAGCGAGCAGTACTTC. Translation: CASSLLGGQGSEQYF.

The chain employs TRBV20-1 and TRBJ2-2; D perhaps matches TRBD2 (5 bases). The CDR3 has 14 amino acids. Trimming removed 1 base from V and 5 bases from J, with 11 bases in between. In germline, CDR1 is DFQATT, CDR2 SNEGSKA (reference sequence). The CDR3 protein is CSARGLGLTGELFF. The CDR3 coding sequence is TGCAGTGCTAGAGGGCTCGGACTTACCGGGGAGCTGTTTTTT.

As concerns this clonotype: A much larger clone lies a single base off, so this may be a read error. V and J are TRBV5-1 and TRBJ2-7, with D possibly matching TRBD1 (6 bases). The germline CDR1 and CDR2 sequences are SGHRS and YFSETQ. The CDR3 runs 13 residues. V dropped 9 bases and J dropped 7 bases, with 20 bases sitting between them. The CDR3 DNA reads as TGCGCCAACAGGGAAGGACTCCCCGGGGAGCAGTACTTC. It encodes CANREGLPGEQYF.

A few counts support this clonotype. The chain is built from TRBV19 and TRBJ2-7, with TRBD1 matching 12 bases. The V gene end was trimmed by 3 bases and the J gene end by 6 bases; junction bases not matched to a gene: 6. This CDR3 region has 15 residues. Germline lookup yields CDR1 LNHDA and CDR2 SQIVND (reference sequence). The CDR3: CASSIFTGQGAEQYF. CDR3 DNA: TGTGCCAGTAGTATTTTTACGGGACAGGGGGCCGAGCAGTACTTC.

The chain couples TRBV9 to TRBJ2-2; D remains ambiguous. CDR1 SGDLS and CDR2 YYNGEE come from the germline V gene. This CDR3 spans 13 amino acids. Trimming removed 2 bases from V and 8 bases from J, with 10 bases in between. CDR3 sequence reads: CASSVEPRGELFF. CDR3 bases: TGTGCCAGCAGCGTCGAACCCAGGGGGGAGCTGTTTTTT.

This clonotype came up many times. The chain uses TRBV27 and TRBJ2-7; the match to TRBD2 covers 14 bases. This CDR3 contains 15 residues. In germline, CDR1 is MNHEY, CDR2 SMNVEV (reference sequence). The trim removed 5 bases at V and 5 bases at J, leaving 5 bases unmatched. This CDR3 reads CASSPGTSGRDEQYF. The CDR3 DNA reads as TGTGCCAGCAGTCCCGGGACTAGCGGGAGAGACGAGCAGTACTTC.

This clonotype was observed at least ten times. The chain is built from TRBV28 and TRBJ1-2; TRBD1 aligns across 8 bases. The CDR3 has 14 residues. Per the germline V gene, CDR1 is MDHEN and CDR2 is SYDVKM. V dropped 7 bases and J dropped 8; count of bases not matched to a gene: 12. The CDR3 region is CASTPPGTGGGYTF. Here the CDR3 DNA reads TGTGCCAGCACCCCTCCCGGGACAGGAGGGGGCTACACCTTC.

This clonotype was observed at least ten times. This chain joins TRBV6-2 or TRBV6-3 and TRBJ2-1, with TRBD1 as a possible D gene (5 bases). The CDR3 contains 13 residues. Deletions cut 2 bases from V and 5 bases from J, with 7 bases between. CDR1 and CDR2 (germline): MNHEY, SVGEGT. The CDR3 loop is CASSYARDNEQFF. The CDR3 DNA reads TGTGCCAGCAGTTACGCCAGGGACAATGAGCAGTTCTTC.

Comments on this clonotype: A much larger clone differs from this one at a single base, so this may be a read error. The J gene is TRBJ1-1, the V gene TRBV29-1, with D maybe TRBD1 (5 bases). This CDR3 is built from 13 residues. V gave up 3 bases and J gave up 1 base, with 9 bases separating them. The germline V gene encodes CDR1 SQVTM and CDR2 ANQGSEA. For the CDR3, the DNA is TGCAGCGTTGACGACAGTGGGAACACTGAAGCTTTCTTT. Residues: CSVDDSGNTEAFF.

This clonotype was seen more than once but under ten times. J is TRBJ2-7 and V is TRBV5-1; 11 bases fit TRBD2. The CDR3 consists of 15 residues. Germline V gives CDR1 SGHRS, CDR2 YFSETQ. V lost 7 bases to trimming and J lost 6 bases; unmatched junction nucleotides: 12. The CDR3 region is CASGDTSGRPSEQYF. CDR3 DNA sequence: TGCGCCAGCGGCGATACTAGCGGGAGACCCTCCGAGCAGTACTTC.

This clonotype came up many times. The chain combines TRBV2 with TRBJ2-1, with TRBD2 matching 7 bases. V shed 0 bases, J shed 10 bases, and the junction held 6 bases outside the gene matches. CDR1 and CDR2 (germline): SNHLY, FYNNEI. The CDR3 sequence is 14 residues long. In DNA form, the CDR3 reads TGTGCCAGCAGTGAAGCGGGAGGGAGGGGCGAGCAGTTCTTC. Protein: CASSEAGGRGEQFF.

Here the CDR3 reads CASSWDRVGRSTDTQYF. CDR3 DNA: TGCGCCAGCAGCTGGGACAGAGTGGGAAGAAGCACAGATACGCAGTATTTT. The V and J genes are TRBV5-1 and TRBJ2-3; 7 nucleotides line up with TRBD1. V was pared by 3 bases and J by 0 bases, with 10 bases of the junction left unmatched. Germline-derived CDR1 and CDR2 are SGHRS and YFSETQ. The CDR3 totals 17 residues.

This clonotype was counted a few times. V gene TRBV20-1 combines with J gene TRBJ2-7, with a tentative D call TRBD1 (7 bases). This CDR3 has 15 residues. Germline values: CDR1 DFQATT, CDR2 SNEGSKA (reference sequence). Between the trimmed V and J ends, which lost 4 bases and 2 bases, there was a span of 18 bases. CDR3 in DNA: TGCAGTGCTACCCTGGGGGGACAGACAACCTACGAGCAGTACTTC. Its translation is CSATLGGQTTYEQYF.

V usage is TRBV18 and J usage is TRBJ1-4; D is possibly TRBD1 (6 bases). Per germline, CDR1 KGHSH and CDR2 LQKENI. CDR3 size: 15 residues. Between the trimmed V and J ends, which lost 2 bases and 8 bases, there was a span of 15 bases. CDR3 sequence reads: CASSPSGTPGEKLFF. The DNA for the CDR3 is TGTGCCAGCTCACCAAGCGGGACACCGGGGGAAAAACTGTTTTTT.

This clonotype was counted only a few times. The V call is TRBV12-5, the J call TRBJ2-7; 8 nucleotides match TRBD1. The V and J ends lost 2 bases and 1 base, in that order; junction bases with no gene match: 4. The CDR3 runs 15 residues. Germline loops: CDR1 LGHNT, CDR2 FRNRAP. CDR3 sequence (DNA): TGTGCTAGTGGTTTGCCCCGACAGGGGTCCTACGAGCAGTACTTC. Its translation is CASGLPRQGSYEQYF.

The rearrangement links TRBV11-2 to TRBJ1-1, with D perhaps TRBD1 (6 bases). The V end was cut by 2 bases, the J end by 4 bases, with 14 bases between. This CDR3 region has 15 residues. Germline values: CDR1 SGHAT, CDR2 FQNNGV. For the CDR3, the DNA is TGTGCCAGCAGCTTAATACCGGGGGCGCGCACTGAAGCTTTCTTT. It translates to CASSLIPGARTEAFF.

This clonotype was seen many times. This chain connects TRBV27 to TRBJ2-1; D is possibly TRBD2 (6 bases). The V and J ends lost 2 bases and 9 bases respectively, with 14 bases between them. Germline V gene lookup returns CDR1 MNHEY and CDR2 SMNVEV (reference sequence). This CDR3 comprises 14 residues. The CDR3 coding sequence is TGTGCCAGCAGTTTAGGGGTCTACGGGAGTGAGCAGTTCTTC. Protein product: CASSLGVYGSEQFF.